Here is one TCR beta chain with its context. The data belong to a study of blood T cell repertoires in COVID-19. Original handling: Reference gene primer amplification gave nucleated cell count estimates. Clones were read by immunoSEQ multiplex PCR, and TCRdb kept only the in-frame ones, dropping some. V, J and clone size derive from that table, while D and trimming were established from the DNA sequence. The sample holds about 330,000 clones, over 75% seen once. The CDR3 contains 14 residues. Trimming cost V 2 bases and J 11 bases; bases outside gene matches: 11. Germline CDR1 and CDR2: LGHNA and YNFKEQ.

The receptor comes from a woman between 45 and 60 years old with active or convalescent COVID-19. The sequenced sample was peripheral blood. The chain joins TRBV4-2 to TRBJ1-1, with 7 bases fitting TRBD1. Here the CDR3 DNA reads TGTGCCAGCAGCCAAACAGGGGATGCGTCTGGGGCTTTCTTT. Residues: CASSQTGDASGAFF.